This is a list of T cell receptor beta chains from one sample in a study of blood T cell repertoires in COVID-19. Measured with immunoSEQ multiplex PCR; TCRdb has only the in-frame clones, and not every one. The repertoire holds 50,000 or so clones, with more than 80% as singletons. Source material: peripheral blood. These receptors all come from a human donor in a cohort sampled during active COVID-19. CDR3s include the opening cysteine and the closing phenylalanine or tryptophan. A D gene is named only where the DNA matches it firmly. Rows give clone size only sometimes, using once, few, many, or a class for an expanded clone.

TRBV7-9	TRBJ2-1	.	TRBD2	TGTGCCAGCAGCTTAGCGCGGGGACTAGCGGGGGCTAGAAGGGATGAGCAGTTCTTC	CASSLARGLAGARRDEQFF
TRBV11-2	TRBJ2-7	.	TRBD2	TGTGCCAGCAGTTTCAGCCGGGGGGCCTACGAGCAGTACTTC	CASSFSRGAYEQYF
TRBV6-5	TRBJ2-1	.	TRBD2	TGTGCCAGCAGTTACCCAACTAGCGGGGGGGCGAATGAGCAGTTCTTC	CASSYPTSGGANEQFF
TRBV28	TRBJ2-4	.	TRBD1	TGTGCCAGCAGTTCCAACAGGGGGCCTAAGTACTTC	CASSSNRGPKYF
TRBV9	TRBJ2-7	.	.	TGTGCCAGCAGCGTAGGGGGGACTGAAGGCGAGCAGTACTTC	CASSVGGTEGEQYF
TRBV6-5	TRBJ2-7	.	.	TGTGCCAGCCAGGGACTTTTGCCTGGCTACGAGCAGTACTTC	CASQGLLPGYEQYF
TRBV28	TRBJ2-7	.	TRBD2	TGTGCCAGCAGTTTTAAGCTTAGCGGGGGGCCCAGCTCCTACGAGCAGTACTTC	CASSFKLSGGPSSYEQYF
TRBV7-2	TRBJ1-5	.	.	TGTGCCAGCAGCTTAAGGGGCCTAGGTCAGCCCCAGCATTTT	CASSLRGLGQPQHF
TRBV3-1/TRBV3-2	TRBJ1-6	few	.	TGTGCCAGCAGCCCGCAGGCTTTTGATTCACCCCTCCACTTT	CASSPQAFDSPLHF
TRBV5-1	TRBJ2-7	.	.	TGCGCCAGCAGCTTTGAGGGTACAACCTACGAGCAGTACTTC	CASSFEGTTYEQYF
TRBV6-5	TRBJ1-1	.	.	TGTGCCAGCAGTTACCACAGGTTGGGCACTGAAGCTTTCTTT	CASSYHRLGTEAFF
TRBV30	TRBJ2-1	.	.	TGTGCCTGGAAAGTCGGAGGATCCACTAACAATGAGCAGTTCTTC	CAWKVGGSTNNEQFF
TRBV7-9	TRBJ2-2	.	.	TGTGCCAGCAGCTTAGACACAGGGACCGGGGAGCTGTTTTTT	CASSLDTGTGELFF
TRBV6-1	TRBJ1-5	.	.	TGTGCCAGCAGTGCCCGTTGGGGCAGGGAAAACAATCAGCCCCAGCATTTT	CASSARWGRENNQPQHF
TRBV5-4	TRBJ2-7	.	TRBD2	TGTGCCAGCAGCCCCGGGGGGGGGTTCGAGCAGTACTTC	CASSPGGGFEQYF
TRBV11-2	TRBJ2-7	.	.	TGTGCCAGCAGCTCCTCCCTAGGGGTCGGCTACGAGCAGTACTTC	CASSSSLGVGYEQYF
TRBV5-1	TRBJ2-3	.	TRBD2	TGCGCCAGCAGCTTCGAGGGAGGGCCAGATACGCAGTATTTT	CASSFEGGPDTQYF
TRBV28	TRBJ2-4	few	TRBD1	TGTGCCAGCAGCCCAGGGGGCGCTAGGGACATTCAGTACTTC	CASSPGGARDIQYF
TRBV7-2	TRBJ2-1	.	.	TGTGCCAGCAGCATACTCCGGGACACGGGTAATGAGCAGTTCTTC	CASSILRDTGNEQFF
TRBV7-2	TRBJ2-7	.	TRBD2	TGTGCCAGCAGCAAGACTAGCGGGGGGTACAACGAGCAGTACTTC	CASSKTSGGYNEQYF
TRBV18	TRBJ2-1	.	.	TGTGCCAGCTCACCACCGGGGCAGTACAATGAGCAGTTCTTC	CASSPPGQYNEQFF
TRBV7-3	TRBJ2-5	.	.	TGTGCCAGCAGCTTACTCGAGTTGGAGACCCAGTACTTC	CASSLLELETQYF
TRBV19	TRBJ1-2	.	.	TGTGCCAGTAGCTCTTCAAAGAACTTCTATGGCTACACCTTC	CASSSSKNFYGYTF
TRBV6-4	TRBJ2-1	.	.	TGTGCCAGTGCTCTAGGAGGGTCGTACAATGAGCAGTTCTTC	CASALGGSYNEQFF
TRBV19	TRBJ1-2	.	TRBD1	TGTGCCAGTAGCGGGGACAGGGGACCCTTACGTGGCTACACCTTC	CASSGDRGPLRGYTF
TRBV6-5	TRBJ1-1	.	TRBD1	TGTGCCAGCAGTTTCACAGGGGGGAGACGAACTGAAGCTTTCTTT	CASSFTGGRRTEAFF